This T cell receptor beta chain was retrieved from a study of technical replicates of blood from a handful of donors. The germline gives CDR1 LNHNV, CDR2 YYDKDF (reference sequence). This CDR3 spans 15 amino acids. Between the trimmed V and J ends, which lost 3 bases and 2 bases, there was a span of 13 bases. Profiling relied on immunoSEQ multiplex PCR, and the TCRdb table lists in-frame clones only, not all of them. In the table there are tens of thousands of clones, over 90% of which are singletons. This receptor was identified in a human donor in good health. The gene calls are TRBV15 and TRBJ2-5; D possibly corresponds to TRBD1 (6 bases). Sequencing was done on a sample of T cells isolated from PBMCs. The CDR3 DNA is TGTGCCACCAGCAGCTCTAAGGGGGATCAAGAGACCCAGTACTTC. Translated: CATSSSKGDQETQYF.